The rows below give T cell receptor beta chains drawn from one sample of a study of molecular identifiers for immune sequencing clone quantification. TCRdb called the PCR reads again in MiXCR, with one record for every CDR3 protein. Among about 640,000 distinct CDR3 sequences listed, nearly 20% were seen once. The sample comprised naive CD8+ T cells from blood, with Jurkat cell RNA spiked in. Receptor source: a human donor in good health. Some libraries in this study had Jurkat cell RNA spiked in. Each CDR3 is given with its conserved first and last residue. The D gene is left open where the match is weak. Only some rows state a clone size, as once, few, many or a class for expanded clones.

D gene: NA; V gene: TRBV20-1; J gene: TRBJ2-7; clone size: few; CDR3 DNA: TGCAGTGCTAGTCCGGGACACCTCACCTACGAGCAGTACTTC; CDR3 protein: CSASPGHLTYEQYF
D gene: NA; V gene: TRBV25-1; J gene: TRBJ1-2; clone size: NA; CDR3 DNA: TGTGCCAGCAGTGAATTAGGAGGAGAGGGGTATGGCTACACCTTC; CDR3 protein: CASSELGGEGYGYTF
D gene: NA; V gene: TRBV3-1; J gene: TRBJ2-5; clone size: many; CDR3 DNA: TGTGCCAGCAGCCAGATGGAGACCCAGTACTTC; CDR3 protein: CASSQMETQYF
D gene: TRBD1; V gene: TRBV28; J gene: TRBJ2-7; clone size: NA; CDR3 DNA: TGTGCCAGCAGCCCCGGGCAGGGGGCGGAGTACGAGCAGTACTTC; CDR3 protein: CASSPGQGAEYEQYF
D gene: NA; V gene: TRBV12-3/TRBV12-4; J gene: TRBJ2-5; clone size: NA; CDR3 DNA: TGTGCCAGCAGTCCGCTGGGACAAGACTACCAAGAGACCCAGTACTTC; CDR3 protein: CASSPLGQDYQETQYF
D gene: TRBD2; V gene: TRBV2; J gene: TRBJ2-7; clone size: few; CDR3 DNA: TGTGCCAGCAGTGAAGCGCTTTTGGCTAGCGGGACGCTCTACGAGCAGTACTTC; CDR3 protein: CASSEALLASGTLYEQYF
D gene: TRBD1; V gene: TRBV6-5; J gene: TRBJ2-7; clone size: NA; CDR3 DNA: TGTGCCAGCAGTTACATTATACCGGGACAGCAAGACGAGCAGTACTTC; CDR3 protein: CASSYIIPGQQDEQYF
D gene: NA; V gene: TRBV7-2; J gene: TRBJ2-6; clone size: many; CDR3 DNA: TGTGCCAGCAGTTTATCTTTCTCTGGGGCCAACGTCCTGACTTTC; CDR3 protein: CASSLSFSGANVLTF
D gene: NA; V gene: TRBV4-1; J gene: TRBJ2-1; clone size: many; CDR3 DNA: TGCGCCAGCAGCCAGCTACAGGAGAGCTCCTACAATGAGCAGTTCTTC; CDR3 protein: CASSQLQESSYNEQFF
D gene: TRBD2; V gene: TRBV4-3; J gene: TRBJ2-1; clone size: many; CDR3 DNA: TGCGCCAGCAGCCAAGATTTTTCGAGCGGGGAATGGGGCAATGAGCAGTTCTTC; CDR3 protein: CASSQDFSSGEWGNEQFF
D gene: TRBD2; V gene: TRBV7-6; J gene: TRBJ2-2; clone size: many; CDR3 DNA: TGTGCCAGCAGCCTAAGAGGACTAGCCAGTGCCGGGGAGCTGTTTTTT; CDR3 protein: CASSLRGLASAGELFF
D gene: NA; V gene: TRBV18; J gene: TRBJ1-5; clone size: many; CDR3 DNA: TGTGCCAGCTCACCAATCCGGGGCGAGGGACAGCCCCAGCATTTT; CDR3 protein: CASSPIRGEGQPQHF
D gene: NA; V gene: TRBV5-1; J gene: TRBJ2-5; clone size: many; CDR3 DNA: TGCGCCAGCACCCCCGGAGGAGGAGAGACCCAGTACTTC; CDR3 protein: CASTPGGGETQYF
D gene: TRBD2; V gene: TRBV29-1; J gene: TRBJ2-1; clone size: many; CDR3 DNA: TGCAGCGTTTACAAGCGGGAGGGCCCCTACAATGAGCAGTTCTTC; CDR3 protein: CSVYKREGPYNEQFF
D gene: TRBD2; V gene: TRBV5-4; J gene: TRBJ2-1; clone size: few; CDR3 DNA: TGTGCCAGCAGCAGCGGGGGGGGTGATGAGCAGTTCTTC; CDR3 protein: CASSSGGGDEQFF
D gene: NA; V gene: TRBV12-3/TRBV12-4; J gene: TRBJ1-2; clone size: many; CDR3 DNA: TGTGCCAGCAGTTTGAAGGCACTCTATGGCTACACCTTC; CDR3 protein: CASSLKALYGYTF
D gene: TRBD1; V gene: TRBV27; J gene: TRBJ1-2; clone size: NA; CDR3 DNA: TGTGCCTGCAGTCAACAGGGGGCACTTCTCTATGGCTACACCTTC; CDR3 protein: CACSQQGALLYGYTF
D gene: TRBD2; V gene: TRBV9; J gene: TRBJ2-7; clone size: many; CDR3 DNA: TGTGCCAGCAGCCTCTACTCGACTAGCCTAAACGAGCAGTACTTC; CDR3 protein: CASSLYSTSLNEQYF
D gene: NA; V gene: TRBV6-2/TRBV6-3; J gene: TRBJ2-1; clone size: few; CDR3 DNA: TGTGCCAGCAGTTACAGAGGCGATGAGCAGTTCTTC; CDR3 protein: CASSYRGDEQFF
D gene: NA; V gene: TRBV12-3/TRBV12-4; J gene: TRBJ2-5; clone size: many; CDR3 DNA: TGTGCCAGCAGTTTACGTCTGGTGTCAATCAACCAAGAGACCCAGTACTTC; CDR3 protein: CASSLRLVSINQETQYF
D gene: TRBD1; V gene: TRBV27; J gene: TRBJ2-7; clone size: few; CDR3 DNA: TGTGCCAGCAGTGAACGACAGGGCTATCTTTACGAGCAGTACTTC; CDR3 protein: CASSERQGYLYEQYF
D gene: NA; V gene: TRBV5-3; J gene: TRBJ2-3; clone size: NA; CDR3 DNA: TGTGCCGGCAGGGCGGGGAACACAGATACGCAGTATTTT; CDR3 protein: CAGRAGNTDTQYF
D gene: NA; V gene: TRBV19; J gene: TRBJ1-2; clone size: NA; CDR3 DNA: TGTGCCAGTAGTATATCACAGGGTGCTTCTGCCGGCTACACCTTC; CDR3 protein: CASSISQGASAGYTF
D gene: TRBD2; V gene: TRBV29-1; J gene: TRBJ2-7; clone size: many; CDR3 DNA: TGCAGCGTTGAGTTAGCGGGAGAGATCTACGAGCAGTACTTC; CDR3 protein: CSVELAGEIYEQYF
D gene: TRBD2; V gene: TRBV9; J gene: TRBJ2-3; clone size: many; CDR3 DNA: TGTGCCAGCAGCGTAGGACTAGCGGTAAACACAGATACGCAGTATTTT; CDR3 protein: CASSVGLAVNTDTQYF
D gene: NA; V gene: TRBV20-1; J gene: TRBJ2-5; clone size: many; CDR3 DNA: TGCAGTGCTAGCGGGGGGCCCCAAGAGACCCAGTACTTC; CDR3 protein: CSASGGPQETQYF
D gene: TRBD2; V gene: TRBV7-9; J gene: TRBJ2-1; clone size: few; CDR3 DNA: TGTGCCAGCAGCCCGGGACTAGCGGACCGATGGTCCTACAATGAGCAGTTCTTC; CDR3 protein: CASSPGLADRWSYNEQFF
D gene: NA; V gene: TRBV6-5; J gene: TRBJ2-7; clone size: many; CDR3 DNA: TGTGCCAGCAGTGGGGGCAGGGGTACTAGCTCCTACGAGCAGTACTTC; CDR3 protein: CASSGGRGTSSYEQYF
D gene: TRBD2; V gene: TRBV20-1; J gene: TRBJ2-7; clone size: few; CDR3 DNA: TGCAGCCAAGGACTAGCGGGAAGTTACGAGCAGTACTTC; CDR3 protein: CSQGLAGSYEQYF
D gene: NA; V gene: TRBV25-1; J gene: TRBJ1-1; clone size: many; CDR3 DNA: TGTGCCAGCAGTGAATGGCAGGCTAGGGTGATCACTGAAGCTTTCTTT; CDR3 protein: CASSEWQARVITEAFF
D gene: NA; V gene: TRBV4-3; J gene: TRBJ2-7; clone size: few; CDR3 DNA: TGCGCCAGCTGCCAAGGAAAGGGCCCCTACGAGCAGTACTTC; CDR3 protein: CASCQGKGPYEQYF
D gene: NA; V gene: TRBV20-1; J gene: TRBJ1-6; clone size: NA; CDR3 DNA: TGCAGTGCTAGAGATTACGGGATATTTTCACCCCTCCACTTT; CDR3 protein: CSARDYGIFSPLHF
D gene: TRBD2; V gene: TRBV7-3; J gene: TRBJ2-1; clone size: many; CDR3 DNA: TGTGCCAGCAGCTTACACCACGGCACTAGCGGATACAATGAGCAGTTCTTC; CDR3 protein: CASSLHHGTSGYNEQFF
D gene: TRBD1; V gene: TRBV4-3; J gene: TRBJ1-1; clone size: many; CDR3 DNA: TGCGCCAGCAGCCAAGGAAGGGGGCCAACTGAAGCTTTCTTT; CDR3 protein: CASSQGRGPTEAFF
D gene: NA; V gene: TRBV4-3; J gene: TRBJ1-5; clone size: few; CDR3 DNA: TGCGCCAGCAGCCAAGATCTGGGGGGCTCCAATCAGCCCCAGCATTTT; CDR3 protein: CASSQDLGGSNQPQHF
D gene: TRBD2; V gene: TRBV9; J gene: TRBJ2-1; clone size: few; CDR3 DNA: TGTGCCAGCAGCGTTCTGCCCCCCGGGACTAACAATGAGCAGTTCTTC; CDR3 protein: CASSVLPPGTNNEQFF
D gene: NA; V gene: TRBV13; J gene: TRBJ1-1; clone size: NA; CDR3 DNA: TGTGCCAGCAGACCGGAACAGGGTTCAGGAGCTTTCTTT; CDR3 protein: CASRPEQGSGAFF
D gene: NA; V gene: TRBV3-1; J gene: TRBJ2-5; clone size: few; CDR3 DNA: TGTGCCAGCAGCCAAGGGTCGGGGGAGTACCAAGAGACCCAGTACTTC; CDR3 protein: CASSQGSGEYQETQYF
D gene: TRBD2; V gene: TRBV14; J gene: TRBJ2-2; clone size: NA; CDR3 DNA: TGTGCCAGCAGCCAAGACCCCGGGACTAGCGGGAGGGCCGCCGGGGAGCTGTTTTTT; CDR3 protein: CASSQDPGTSGRAAGELFF
D gene: NA; V gene: TRBV9; J gene: TRBJ2-5; clone size: NA; CDR3 DNA: TGTGCCAGCAGCGTAGAGCCGGGTAAGGACCAGTACTTC; CDR3 protein: CASSVEPGKDQYF
D gene: NA; V gene: TRBV12-3/TRBV12-4; J gene: TRBJ1-5; clone size: many; CDR3 DNA: TGTGCCAGCAGTATGACAGAAAACAATCAGCCCCAGCATTTT; CDR3 protein: CASSMTENNQPQHF
D gene: NA; V gene: TRBV11-2; J gene: TRBJ2-1; clone size: NA; CDR3 DNA: TGTGCCAGCGGCCCCGACGTGGGTTTCAATGAGCAGTTCTTC; CDR3 protein: CASGPDVGFNEQFF
D gene: NA; V gene: TRBV6-5; J gene: TRBJ2-1; clone size: NA; CDR3 DNA: TGTGCCAGCAGCCCCCGTGCGGCAGTGTACAATGAGCAGTTCTTC; CDR3 protein: CASSPRAAVYNEQFF
D gene: NA; V gene: TRBV6-1; J gene: TRBJ1-5; clone size: many; CDR3 DNA: TGTGCCAGCAGTGACTGGCGCGATTATAGCAATCAGCCCCAGCATTTT; CDR3 protein: CASSDWRDYSNQPQHF
D gene: TRBD2; V gene: TRBV29-1; J gene: TRBJ2-2; clone size: many; CDR3 DNA: TGCAGCGTGACAAAACGGGGGGAGAACACCGGGGAGCTGTTTTTT; CDR3 protein: CSVTKRGENTGELFF